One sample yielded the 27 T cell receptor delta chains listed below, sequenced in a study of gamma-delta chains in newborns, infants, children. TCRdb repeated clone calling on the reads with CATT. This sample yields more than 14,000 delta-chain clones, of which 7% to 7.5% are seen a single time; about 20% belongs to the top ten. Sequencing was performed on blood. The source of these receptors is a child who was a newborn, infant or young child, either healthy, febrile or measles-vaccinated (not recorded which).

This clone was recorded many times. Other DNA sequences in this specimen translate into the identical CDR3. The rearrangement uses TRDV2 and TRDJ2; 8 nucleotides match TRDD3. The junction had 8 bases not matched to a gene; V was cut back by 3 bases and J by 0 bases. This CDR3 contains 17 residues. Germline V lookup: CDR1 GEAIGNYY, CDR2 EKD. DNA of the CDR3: TGTGCCTGTGACGTACTGGGGATACAAGCTTTGACAGCACAACTCTTCTTT. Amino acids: CACDVLGIQALTAQLFF.

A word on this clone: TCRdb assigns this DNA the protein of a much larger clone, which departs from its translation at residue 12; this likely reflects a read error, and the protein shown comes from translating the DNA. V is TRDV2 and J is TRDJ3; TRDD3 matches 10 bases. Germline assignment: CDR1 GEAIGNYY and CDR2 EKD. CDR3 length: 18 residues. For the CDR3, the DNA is TGTGCCTGTGACACGGTTGGGGGATACTCCTGGAACACCCGACAGATGTTTTTC. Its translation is CACDTVGGYSWNTRQMFF.

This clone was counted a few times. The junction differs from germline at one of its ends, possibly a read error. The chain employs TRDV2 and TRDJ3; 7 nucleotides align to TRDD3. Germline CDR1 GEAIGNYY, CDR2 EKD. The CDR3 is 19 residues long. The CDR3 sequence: CACDVLGYKGSWDTLQMFF. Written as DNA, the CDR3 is TGTGCCTGTGACGTACTGGGGTATAAAGGCTCCTGGGACACCCTACAGATGTTTTTC.

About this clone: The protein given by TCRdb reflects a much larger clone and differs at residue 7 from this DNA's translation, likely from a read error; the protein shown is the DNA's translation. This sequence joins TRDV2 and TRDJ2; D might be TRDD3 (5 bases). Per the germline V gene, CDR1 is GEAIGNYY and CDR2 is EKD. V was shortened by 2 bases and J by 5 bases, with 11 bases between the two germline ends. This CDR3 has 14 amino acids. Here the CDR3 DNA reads TGTGCCTGTGACATACTGGTGGATACAGCACAACTCTTCTTT. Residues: CACDILVDTAQLFF.

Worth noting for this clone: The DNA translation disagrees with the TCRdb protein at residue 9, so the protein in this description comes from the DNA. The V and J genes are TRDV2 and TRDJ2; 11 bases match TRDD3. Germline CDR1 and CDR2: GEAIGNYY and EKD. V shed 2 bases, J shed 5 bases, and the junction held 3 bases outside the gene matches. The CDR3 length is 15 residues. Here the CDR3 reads CACDKLGDITAQLFF. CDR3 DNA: TGTGCCTGTGACAAACTGGGGGATATCACAGCACAACTCTTCTTT.

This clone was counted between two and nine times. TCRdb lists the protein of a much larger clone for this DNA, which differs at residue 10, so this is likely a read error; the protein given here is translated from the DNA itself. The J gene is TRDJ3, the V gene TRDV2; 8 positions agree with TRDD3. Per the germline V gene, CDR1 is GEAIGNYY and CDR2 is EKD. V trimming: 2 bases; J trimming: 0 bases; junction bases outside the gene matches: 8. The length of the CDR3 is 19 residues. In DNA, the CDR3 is TGTGCCTGTGACAACTCTTACTGGGGGGGCTCCTGGGACACCCGACAGATGTTTTTC. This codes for CACDNSYWGGSWDTRQMFF.

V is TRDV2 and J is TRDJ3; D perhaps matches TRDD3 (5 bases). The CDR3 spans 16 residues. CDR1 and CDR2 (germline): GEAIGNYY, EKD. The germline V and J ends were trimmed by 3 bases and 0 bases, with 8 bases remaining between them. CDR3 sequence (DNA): TGTGCCTGTGACGGGATGAGCTCCTGGGACACCCGACAGATGTTTTTC. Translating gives CACDGMSSWDTRQMFF.

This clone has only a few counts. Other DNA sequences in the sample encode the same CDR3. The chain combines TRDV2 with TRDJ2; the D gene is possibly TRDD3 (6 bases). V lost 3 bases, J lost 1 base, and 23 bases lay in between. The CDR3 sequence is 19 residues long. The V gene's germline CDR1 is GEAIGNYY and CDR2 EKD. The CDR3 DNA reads TGTGCCTGTGACCCTACTAGGGGATTCTGGTTCAATTTGACAGCACAACTCTTCTTT. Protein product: CACDPTRGFWFNLTAQLFF.

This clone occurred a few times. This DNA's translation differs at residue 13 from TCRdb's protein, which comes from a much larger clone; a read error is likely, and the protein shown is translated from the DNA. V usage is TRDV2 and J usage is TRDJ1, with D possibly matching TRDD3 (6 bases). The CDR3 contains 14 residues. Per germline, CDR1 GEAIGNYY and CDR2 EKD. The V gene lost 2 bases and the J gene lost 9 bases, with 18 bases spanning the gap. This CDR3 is CACDIWGSTAQLIF. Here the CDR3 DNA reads TGTGCCTGTGACATTTGGGGGTCGACAGCACAACTCATCTTT.

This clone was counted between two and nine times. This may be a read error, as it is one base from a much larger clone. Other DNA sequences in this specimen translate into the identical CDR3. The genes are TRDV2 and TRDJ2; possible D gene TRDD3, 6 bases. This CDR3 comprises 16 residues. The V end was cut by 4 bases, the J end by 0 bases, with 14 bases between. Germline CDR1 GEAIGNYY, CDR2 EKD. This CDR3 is CACDRLGGALTAQLFF. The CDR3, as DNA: TGTGCCTGTGATCGTTTGGGGGGAGCTTTGACAGCACAACTCTTCTTT.

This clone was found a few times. This chain's CDR3 is CACDPVLGDTRSSWDTRQMFF. The CDR3 nucleotides are TGTGCCTGTGACCCCGTACTGGGGGATACTCGTAGCTCCTGGGACACCCGACAGATGTTTTTC. The V gene is TRDV2, the J gene TRDJ3, with 12 bases fitting TRDD3. This CDR3 is 21 amino acids long. J gave up 0 bases and V 3 bases, and 11 bases lay outside the gene matches. From germline, CDR1 is GEAIGNYY and CDR2 EKD.

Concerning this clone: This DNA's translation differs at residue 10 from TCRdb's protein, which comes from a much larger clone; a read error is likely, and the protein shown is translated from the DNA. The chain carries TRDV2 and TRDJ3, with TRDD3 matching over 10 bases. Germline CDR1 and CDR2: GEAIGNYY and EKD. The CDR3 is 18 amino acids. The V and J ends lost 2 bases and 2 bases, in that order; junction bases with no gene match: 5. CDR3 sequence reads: CACDKVLGDPWDTRQMFF. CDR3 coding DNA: TGTGCCTGTGACAAAGTACTGGGGGATCCCTGGGACACCCGACAGATGTTTTTC.

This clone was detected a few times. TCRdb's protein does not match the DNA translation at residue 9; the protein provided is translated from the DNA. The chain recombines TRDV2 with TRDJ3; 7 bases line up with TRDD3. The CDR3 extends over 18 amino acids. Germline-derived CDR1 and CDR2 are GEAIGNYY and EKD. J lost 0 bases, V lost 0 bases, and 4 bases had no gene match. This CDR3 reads CACDTGGFPSWDTRQMFF. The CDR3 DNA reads TGTGCCTGTGACACCGGGGGATTCCCCTCCTGGGACACCCGACAGATGTTTTTC.

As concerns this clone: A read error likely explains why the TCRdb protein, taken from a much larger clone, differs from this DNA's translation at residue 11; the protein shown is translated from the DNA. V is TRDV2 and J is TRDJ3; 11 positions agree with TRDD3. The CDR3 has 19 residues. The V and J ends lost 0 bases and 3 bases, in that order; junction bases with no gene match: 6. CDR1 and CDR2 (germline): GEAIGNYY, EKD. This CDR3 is CACDTVLGDSFWDTRQMFF. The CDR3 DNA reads TGTGCCTGTGACACCGTACTGGGGGATAGCTTCTGGGACACCCGACAGATGTTTTTC.

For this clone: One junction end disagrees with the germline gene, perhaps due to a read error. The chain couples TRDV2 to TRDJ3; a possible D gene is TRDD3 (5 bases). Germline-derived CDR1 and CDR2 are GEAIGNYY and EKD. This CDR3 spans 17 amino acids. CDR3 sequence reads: CACDVLPDPWDTRLMFF. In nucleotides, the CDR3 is TGTGCCTGTGACGTCCTCCCGGACCCCTGGGACACCCGACTGATGTTTTTC.

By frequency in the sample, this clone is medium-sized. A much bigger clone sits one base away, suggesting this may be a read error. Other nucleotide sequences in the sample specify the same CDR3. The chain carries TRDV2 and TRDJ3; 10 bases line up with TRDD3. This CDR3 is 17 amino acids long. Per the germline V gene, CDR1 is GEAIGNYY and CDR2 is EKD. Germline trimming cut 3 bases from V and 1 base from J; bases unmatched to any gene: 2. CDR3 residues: CACDVLGDSWDTRQMFF. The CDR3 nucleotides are TGTGCCTGTGACGTACTGGGGGATTCCTGGGACACCCGACAGATGTTTTTC.

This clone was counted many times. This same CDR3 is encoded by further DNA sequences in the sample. The CDR3 loop reads CACDTGGLVPAQLFF. The CDR3 coding sequence is TGTGCCTGTGACACGGGGGGCCTCGTCCCAGCACAACTCTTCTTT. The chain employs TRDV2 and TRDJ2, with D perhaps matching TRDD3 (5 bases). CDR3 length: 15 amino acids. V was trimmed by 1 base and J by 6 bases, leaving 14 bases between them. Germline-derived CDR1 and CDR2 are GEAIGNYY and EKD.

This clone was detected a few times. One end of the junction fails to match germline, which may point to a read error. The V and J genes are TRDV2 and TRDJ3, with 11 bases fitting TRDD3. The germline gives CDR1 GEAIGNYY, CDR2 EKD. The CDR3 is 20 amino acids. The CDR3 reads CARDTVRGGYAVWDTRQMFF. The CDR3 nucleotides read TGTGCCCGTGACACCGTTCGTGGGGGATACGCGGTCTGGGACACCCGACAGATGTTTTTC.

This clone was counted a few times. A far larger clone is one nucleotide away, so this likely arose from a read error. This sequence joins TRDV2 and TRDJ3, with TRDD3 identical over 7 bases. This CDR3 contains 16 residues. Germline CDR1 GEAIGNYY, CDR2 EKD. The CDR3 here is CACDTWGTWGTRQMFF. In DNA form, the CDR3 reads TGTGCCTGTGACACCTGGGGGACCTGGGGCACCCGACAGATGTTTTTC.

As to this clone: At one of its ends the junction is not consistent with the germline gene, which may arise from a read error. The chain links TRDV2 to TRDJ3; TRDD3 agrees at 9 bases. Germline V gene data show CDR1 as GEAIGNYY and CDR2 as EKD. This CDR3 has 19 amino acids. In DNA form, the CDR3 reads TGTGCCTGTGACAAAGTACTGGGGGAGATCTCCTGGGACACCCGACAGACGTTTTTC. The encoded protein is CACDKVLGEISWDTRQTFF.

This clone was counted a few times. This CDR3 is CACDTTGGLTAQLFF. CDR3 sequence (DNA): TGTGCCTGTGACACCACTGGGGGATTGACAGCACAACTCTTCTTT. V gene TRDV2 combines with J gene TRDJ2, with 9 bases matching TRDD3. CDR1 GEAIGNYY and CDR2 EKD come from the germline V gene. This CDR3 region has 15 residues. Trimming cost V 0 bases and J 2 bases; bases outside gene matches: 0.

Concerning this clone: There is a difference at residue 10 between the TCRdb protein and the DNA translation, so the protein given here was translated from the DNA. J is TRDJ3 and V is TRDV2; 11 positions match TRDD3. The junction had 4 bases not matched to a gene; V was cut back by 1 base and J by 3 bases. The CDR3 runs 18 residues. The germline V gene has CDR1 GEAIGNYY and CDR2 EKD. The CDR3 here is CACDTGGYGNWDTRQMFF. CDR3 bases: TGTGCCTGTGACACTGGGGGATACGGAAACTGGGACACCCGACAGATGTTTTTC.

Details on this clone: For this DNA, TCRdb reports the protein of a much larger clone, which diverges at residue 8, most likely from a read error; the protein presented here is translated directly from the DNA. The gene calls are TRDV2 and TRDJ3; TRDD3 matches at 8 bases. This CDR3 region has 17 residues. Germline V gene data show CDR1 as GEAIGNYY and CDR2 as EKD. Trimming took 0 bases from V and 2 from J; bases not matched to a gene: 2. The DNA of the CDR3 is TGTGCCTGTGACACCTGGGGGATGCCCTGGGACACCCGACAGATGTTTTTC. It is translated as CACDTWGMPWDTRQMFF.

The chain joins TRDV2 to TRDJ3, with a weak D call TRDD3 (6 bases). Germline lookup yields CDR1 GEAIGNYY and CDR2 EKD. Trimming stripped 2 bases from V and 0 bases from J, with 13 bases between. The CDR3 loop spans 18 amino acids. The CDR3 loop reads CACDSLLGRSWDTRQMFF. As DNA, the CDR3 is TGTGCCTGTGACAGCCTACTGGGCCGCTCCTGGGACACCCGACAGATGTTTTTC.

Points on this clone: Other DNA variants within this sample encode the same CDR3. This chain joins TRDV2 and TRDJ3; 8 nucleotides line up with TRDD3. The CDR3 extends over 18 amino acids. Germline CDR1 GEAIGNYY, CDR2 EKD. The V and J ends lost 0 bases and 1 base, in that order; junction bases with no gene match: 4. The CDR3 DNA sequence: TGTGCCTGTGACACCGGGGGATATCGATCCTGGGACACCCGACAGATGTTTTTC. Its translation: CACDTGGYRSWDTRQMFF.

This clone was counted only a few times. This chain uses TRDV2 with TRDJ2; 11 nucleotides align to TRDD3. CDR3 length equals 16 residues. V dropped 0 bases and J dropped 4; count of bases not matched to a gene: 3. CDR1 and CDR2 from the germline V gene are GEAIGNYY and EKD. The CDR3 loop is CACDTVGGYATAQLFF. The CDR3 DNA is TGTGCCTGTGACACCGTTGGGGGATACGCGACAGCACAACTCTTCTTT.

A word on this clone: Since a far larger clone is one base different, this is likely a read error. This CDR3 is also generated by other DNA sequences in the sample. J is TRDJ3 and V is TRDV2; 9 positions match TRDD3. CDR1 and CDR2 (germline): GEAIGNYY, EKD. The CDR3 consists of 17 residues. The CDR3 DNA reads TGTGCCTGCGACACCGTGGGGGATACCTGGGACACCCGACAGATGTTTTTC. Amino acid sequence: CACDTVGDTWDTRQMFF.